A selection of T cell receptor beta chains follows, all from one sample in a study of T cell responses to AZD1222 COVID-19 vaccine. The table came from immunoSEQ multiplex PCR; TCRdb's copy has only in-frame clones and leaves some out. The sample's table shows 150,000 or so clones. Sequenced material: peripheral blood. The receptors originated from an adult in good health. The CDR3 runs from the conserved cysteine through the conserved F or W. Fields, in order: V gene, D gene, J gene, CDR3 length, CDR3 DNA, CDR3 protein. The D gene is left open where the match is weak.

TRBV9	.	TRBJ2-5	16	TGTGCCAGCAGCGTAGGTAGTAGCGGACTCCAAGAGACCCAGTACTTC	CASSVGSSGLQETQYF
TRBV5-1	.	TRBJ1-1	14	TGCGCCAGCAGCTCTTCGGGACAGAACACTGAAGCTTTCTTT	CASSSSGQNTEAFF
TRBV2	.	TRBJ2-3	12	TGTGCCAGCAGCCAGCAACAGGATACGCAGTATTTT	CASSQQQDTQYF
TRBV4-2	.	TRBJ1-4	17	TGTGCCACTGGGGGATACAAGGAAACAAACCCGAATGAAAAACTGTTTTTT	CATGGYKETNPNEKLFF
TRBV6-1	.	TRBJ2-7	17	TGTGCCAGCAGTGAACCCGAGGGTGGCCAAAGGAACTACGAGCAGTACTTC	CASSEPEGGQRNYEQYF
TRBV3-1/TRBV3-2	.	TRBJ1-2	13	TGTGCCAGCAGCCAAGATACGGGGATCAGCTACACCTTC	CASSQDTGISYTF
TRBV9	TRBD1	TRBJ1-3	18	TGTGCCAGCAGCGCCTCCCGGGACAGGGTTAACGCTGGAAACACCATATATTTT	CASSASRDRVNAGNTIYF
TRBV28	.	TRBJ2-7	14	TGTGCCAGCAGTTTGCGCCAGGGTAGATACGAGCAGTACTTC	CASSLRQGRYEQYF
TRBV30	.	TRBJ1-3	13	TGTGCCTGGACAGGGGCAGCTGGAAACACCATATATTTT	CAWTGAAGNTIYF
TRBV11-2	.	TRBJ2-3	15	TGTGCCAGCAGCTTAGGCGCGGGGAGCACAGATACGCAGTATTTT	CASSLGAGSTDTQYF
TRBV27	.	TRBJ1-2	12	TGTGCCAGTAAACAGAGGGCTGGGGGCTACACCTTC	CASKQRAGGYTF
TRBV4-2	.	TRBJ1-5	15	TGTGCCAGCAGCCAAGATCAGGGCGCCACGGGGCCCCAGCATTTT	CASSQDQGATGPQHF
TRBV12-3/TRBV12-4	.	TRBJ2-7	12	TGTGCCAGCAGTTTTGGGGGAAAGGTGCAGTACTTC	CASSFGGKVQYF
TRBV10-3	TRBD2	TRBJ2-1	16	TGTGCCATCAGTGAACCAGCGGGGACCTCCTACAATGAGCAGTTCTTC	CAISEPAGTSYNEQFF
TRBV28	TRBD1	TRBJ1-1	13	TGTGCCAGCAGGATACAGGGGTTCACTGAAGCTTTCTTT	CASRIQGFTEAFF
TRBV5-1	.	TRBJ1-1	14	TGCGCCAGCAGGGGTGAGGGAAGTAACACTGAAGCTTTCTTT	CASRGEGSNTEAFF
TRBV7-3	.	TRBJ2-3	13	TGTGCCAGCAGCTTAGAGGGGGCAGATACGCAGTATTTT	CASSLEGADTQYF
TRBV28	.	TRBJ1-6	13	TGTGCCAGCAGTCCCTTTAGAAACTCACCCCTCCACTTT	CASSPFRNSPLHF
TRBV6-6	.	TRBJ1-2	13	TGTGCCAGCAGCCGTCAGGGGAACTATGGCTACACCTTC	CASSRQGNYGYTF
TRBV2	.	TRBJ2-3	17	TGTGCCAGCAGAGCGCCGCGGGCCAAAAGCTTCACAGATACGCAGTATTTT	CASRAPRAKSFTDTQYF
TRBV7-2	TRBD1	TRBJ1-2	13	TGTGCCAGCAGCCCGGGGACAGCCCATGGCTACACCTTC	CASSPGTAHGYTF
TRBV4-1	.	TRBJ2-3	13	TGCGCCAGCAGCCAAGGTCTAGCAGATACGCAGTATTTT	CASSQGLADTQYF